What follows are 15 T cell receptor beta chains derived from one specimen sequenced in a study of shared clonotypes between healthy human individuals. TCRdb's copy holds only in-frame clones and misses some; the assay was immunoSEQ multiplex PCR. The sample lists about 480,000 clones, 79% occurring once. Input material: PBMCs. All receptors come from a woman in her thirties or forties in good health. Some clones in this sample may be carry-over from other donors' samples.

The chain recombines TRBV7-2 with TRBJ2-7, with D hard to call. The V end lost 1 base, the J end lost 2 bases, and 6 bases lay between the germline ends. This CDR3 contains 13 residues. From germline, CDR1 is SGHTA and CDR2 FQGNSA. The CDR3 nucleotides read TGTGCCAGCAGCTTAGGGCAGCCCTACGAGCAGTACTTC. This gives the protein CASSLGQPYEQYF.

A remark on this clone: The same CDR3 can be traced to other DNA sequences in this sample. The CDR3 is CASSEGGGNQPQHF. Here the CDR3 DNA reads TGTGCCAGCAGTGAAGGTGGGGGGAATCAGCCCCAGCATTTT. The chain recombines TRBV6-1 with TRBJ1-5; the D gene is possibly TRBD1 (5 bases). Between the trimmed V and J ends, which lost 1 base and 4 bases, there was a span of 8 bases. CDR3 length equals 14 residues. The germline CDR1 and CDR2 sequences are MNHNS and SASEGT.

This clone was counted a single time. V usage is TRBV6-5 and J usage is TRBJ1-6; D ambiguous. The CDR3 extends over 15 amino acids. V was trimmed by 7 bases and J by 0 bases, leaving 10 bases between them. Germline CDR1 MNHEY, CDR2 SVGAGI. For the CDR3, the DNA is TGTGCCAGCAATGATTTGAGCTCCTATAATTCACCCCTCCACTTT. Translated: CASNDLSSYNSPLHF.

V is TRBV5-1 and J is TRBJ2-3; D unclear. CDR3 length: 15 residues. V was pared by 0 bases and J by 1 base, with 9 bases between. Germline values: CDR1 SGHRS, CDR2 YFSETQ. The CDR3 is CASSLGELGTDTQYF. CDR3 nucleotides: TGCGCCAGCAGCTTGGGTGAGCTGGGCACAGATACGCAGTATTTT.

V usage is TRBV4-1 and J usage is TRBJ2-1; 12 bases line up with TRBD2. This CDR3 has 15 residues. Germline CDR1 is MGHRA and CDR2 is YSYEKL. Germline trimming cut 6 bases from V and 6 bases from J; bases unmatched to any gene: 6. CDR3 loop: CASRPGLAGSNEQFF. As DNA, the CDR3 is TGCGCCAGCAGGCCGGGACTAGCGGGTTCCAATGAGCAGTTCTTC.

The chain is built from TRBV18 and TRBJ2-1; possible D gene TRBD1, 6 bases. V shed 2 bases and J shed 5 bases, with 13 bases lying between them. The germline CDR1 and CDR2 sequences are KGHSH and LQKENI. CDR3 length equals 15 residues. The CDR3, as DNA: TGTGCCAGCTCACCAAACAGGGACCTTAACAATGAGCAGTTCTTC. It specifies CASSPNRDLNNEQFF.

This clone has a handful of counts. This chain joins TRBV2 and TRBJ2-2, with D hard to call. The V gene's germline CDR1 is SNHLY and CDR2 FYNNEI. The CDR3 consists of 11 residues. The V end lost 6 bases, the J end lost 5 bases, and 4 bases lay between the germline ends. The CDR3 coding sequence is TGTGCCAGCAGACGGACCGGGGAGCTGTTTTTT. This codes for CASRRTGELFF.

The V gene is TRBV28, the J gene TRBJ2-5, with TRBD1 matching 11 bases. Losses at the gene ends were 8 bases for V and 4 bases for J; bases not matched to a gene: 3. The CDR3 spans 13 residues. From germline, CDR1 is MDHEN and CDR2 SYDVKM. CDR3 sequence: CASGQGAGETQYF. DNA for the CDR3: TGTGCCAGCGGACAGGGGGCAGGAGAGACCCAGTACTTC.

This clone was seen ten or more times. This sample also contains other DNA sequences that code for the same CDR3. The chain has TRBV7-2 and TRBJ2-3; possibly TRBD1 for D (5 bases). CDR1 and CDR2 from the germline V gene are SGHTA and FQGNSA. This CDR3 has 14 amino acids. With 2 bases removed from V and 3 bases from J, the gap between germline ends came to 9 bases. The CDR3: CASSLSAGTDTQYF. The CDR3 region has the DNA TGTGCCAGCAGCTTATCTGCAGGGACAGATACGCAGTATTTT.

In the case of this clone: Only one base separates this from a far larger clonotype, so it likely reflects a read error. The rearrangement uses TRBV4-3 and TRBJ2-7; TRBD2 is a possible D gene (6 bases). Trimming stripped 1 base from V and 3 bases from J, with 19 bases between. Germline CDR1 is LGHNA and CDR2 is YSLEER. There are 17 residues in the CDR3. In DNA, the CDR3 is TGCGCCAGCAGCCAAGGAGCGGGCAACGGGGTCCGCTACGAGCAGTACTTC. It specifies CASSQGAGNGVRYEQYF.

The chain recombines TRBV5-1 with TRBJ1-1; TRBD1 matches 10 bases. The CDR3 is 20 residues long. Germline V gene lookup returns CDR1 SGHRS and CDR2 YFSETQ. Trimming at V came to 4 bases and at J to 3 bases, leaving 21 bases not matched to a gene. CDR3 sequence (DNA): TGCGCCAGCAGCCCAGTCCCGGGACAGGGGAGGCCGGGCTTGGACACTGAAGCTTTCTTT. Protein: CASSPVPGQGRPGLDTEAFF.

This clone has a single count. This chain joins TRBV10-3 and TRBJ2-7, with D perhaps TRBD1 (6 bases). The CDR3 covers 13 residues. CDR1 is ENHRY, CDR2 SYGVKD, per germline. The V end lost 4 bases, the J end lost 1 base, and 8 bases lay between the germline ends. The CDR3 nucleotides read TGTGCCATCAGTGCGACAGGTTCCTACGAGCAGTACTTC. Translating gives CAISATGSYEQYF.

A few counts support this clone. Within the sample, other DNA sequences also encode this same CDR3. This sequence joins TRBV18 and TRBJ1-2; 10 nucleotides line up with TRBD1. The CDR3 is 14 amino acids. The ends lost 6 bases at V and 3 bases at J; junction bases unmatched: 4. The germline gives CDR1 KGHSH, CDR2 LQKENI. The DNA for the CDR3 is TGTGCCAGCTCCCCCGGGACAGGGGACTATGGCTACACCTTC. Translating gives CASSPGTGDYGYTF.

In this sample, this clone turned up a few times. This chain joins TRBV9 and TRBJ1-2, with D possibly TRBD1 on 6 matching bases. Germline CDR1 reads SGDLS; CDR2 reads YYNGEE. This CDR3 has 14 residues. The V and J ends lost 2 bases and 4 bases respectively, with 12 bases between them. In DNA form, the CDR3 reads TGTGCCAGCAGCGTCCACCAGGGGTTCTATGGCTACACCTTC. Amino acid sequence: CASSVHQGFYGYTF.

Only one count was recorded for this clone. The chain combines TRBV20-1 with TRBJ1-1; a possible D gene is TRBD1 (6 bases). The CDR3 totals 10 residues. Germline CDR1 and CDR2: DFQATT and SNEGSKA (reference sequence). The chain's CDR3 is CTLGGGRTFF. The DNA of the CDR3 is TGCACCCTGGGAGGGGGTAGAACTTTCTTT.